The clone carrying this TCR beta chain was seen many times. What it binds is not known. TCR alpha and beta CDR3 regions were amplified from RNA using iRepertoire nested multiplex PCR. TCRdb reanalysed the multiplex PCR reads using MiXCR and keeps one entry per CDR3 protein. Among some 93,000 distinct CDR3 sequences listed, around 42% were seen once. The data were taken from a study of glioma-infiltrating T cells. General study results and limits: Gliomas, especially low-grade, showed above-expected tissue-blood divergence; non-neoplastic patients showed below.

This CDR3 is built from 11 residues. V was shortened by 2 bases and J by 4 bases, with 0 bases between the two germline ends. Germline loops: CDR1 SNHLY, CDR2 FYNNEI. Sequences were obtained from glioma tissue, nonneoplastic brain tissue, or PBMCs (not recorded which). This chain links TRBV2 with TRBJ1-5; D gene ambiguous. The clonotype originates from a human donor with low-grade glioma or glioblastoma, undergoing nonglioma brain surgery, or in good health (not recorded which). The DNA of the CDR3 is TGTGCCAGCAGTGAAAATCAGCCCCAGCATTTT. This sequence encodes CASSENQPQHF.